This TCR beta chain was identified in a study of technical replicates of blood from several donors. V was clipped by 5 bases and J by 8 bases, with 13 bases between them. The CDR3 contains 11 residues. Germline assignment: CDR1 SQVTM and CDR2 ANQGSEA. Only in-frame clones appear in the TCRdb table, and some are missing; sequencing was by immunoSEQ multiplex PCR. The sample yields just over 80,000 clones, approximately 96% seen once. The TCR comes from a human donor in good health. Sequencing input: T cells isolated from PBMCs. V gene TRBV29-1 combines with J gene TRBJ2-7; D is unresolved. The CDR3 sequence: CSVRSEEKQYF. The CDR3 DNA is TGCAGCGTTAGGTCCGAGGAGAAGCAGTACTTC.